Below, 8 T cell receptor beta chains from the same sample are listed, as sequenced in a study of blood T cells in healthy people across ages. Primed by a sample-barcoded 5' primer and a J-beta primer mix, a second PCR proceeded for about 6 to 12 cycles. TCRdb re-analysed the 5' RACE reads in MiXCR, keeping a single row per CDR3 protein. The sample records 920,000 or so distinct CDR3 sequences, roughly 45% being singletons. Material: blood. Source of these receptors: an older woman in good health.

A single count supports this clonotype. The V and J genes are TRBV20-1 and TRBJ2-3, with 11 bases lining up with TRBD2. Germline-derived CDR1 and CDR2 are DFQATT and SNEGSKA (reference sequence). V shed 5 bases and J 13 bases; nucleotides not matched to a gene: 14. The CDR3 length is 14 residues. The CDR3 spells CSASLGTSGSPEYF. The CDR3 nucleotides are TGCAGTGCTTCTCTCGGGACTAGCGGAAGCCCAGAGTATTTT.

This clonotype showed up just a few times. The chain combines TRBV16 with TRBJ2-7; possibly TRBD1 or TRBD2 for D (5 bases each). The V gene's germline CDR1 is KGHSY and CDR2 FQNENV. This CDR3 contains 15 residues. Trimming cost V 3 bases and J 5 bases, with 17 bases left between them. CDR3 region: CASSQTGTSPNEQYF. The CDR3 region has the DNA TGTGCCAGCAGCCAGACCGGGACCTCTCCTAACGAGCAGTACTTC.

V is TRBV4-2 and J is TRBJ2-1; 11 bases agree with TRBD2. The CDR3 loop spans 16 amino acids. V was pared by 4 bases and J by 0 bases, with 2 bases of the junction left unmatched. The germline CDR1 and CDR2 sequences are LGHNA and YNFKEQ. The CDR3 is CASSPGLADSYNEQFF. As DNA, the CDR3 is TGTGCCAGCAGCCCGGGACTAGCGGACTCCTACAATGAGCAGTTCTTC.

CDR3 bases: TGTGCCAGCAGCACCCGGGACGGACGTAACTATGGCTACACCTTC. Translated, it gives CASSTRDGRNYGYTF. The rearrangement joins TRBV2 to TRBJ1-2; possible D gene TRBD1, 5 bases. The CDR3 totals 15 residues. Germline CDR1 SNHLY, CDR2 FYNNEI. With 6 bases removed from V and 1 base from J, the gap between germline ends came to 15 bases.

The J gene is TRBJ2-7, the V gene TRBV12-3 or TRBV12-4; D is undetermined. The end of the DNA aligns better with TRBJ2-1, so the J call may be wrong. The CDR3 is made up of 14 amino acids. The DNA of the CDR3 is TGTGCCAGCAACAACCCCACCCTTGGGAATGAGCAGTTCTTC. Translation gives CASNNPTLGNEQFF.

This chain uses TRBV27 with TRBJ2-3, with D tentatively TRBD1 or TRBD2 (5 bases each). The CDR3 is 15 residues long. Germline lookup yields CDR1 MNHEY and CDR2 SMNVEV (reference sequence). The V and J ends lost 0 bases and 11 bases respectively, with 18 bases between them. This CDR3 is CASSLSAGLAGMQYF. The CDR3 nucleotides are TGTGCCAGCAGTTTATCGGCAGGGTTGGCCGGGATGCAGTATTTT.

The sample holds a few counts of this clonotype. This sequence joins TRBV12-5 and TRBJ2-6; maybe TRBD2 (5 bases). Trimming took off 0 bases at V and 0 bases at J, with 9 bases between the two ends. This CDR3 spans 17 amino acids. Looked up from germline, CDR1 is LGHNT and CDR2 is FRNRAP. In DNA form, the CDR3 reads TGTGCTAGTGGTTTGGTACCCGGGGTCTCTGGGGCCAACGTCCTGACTTTC. Its translation is CASGLVPGVSGANVLTF.

This chain joins TRBV25-1 and TRBJ1-6; no definite D call. The CDR3 totals 16 residues. The germline V and J ends were trimmed by 7 bases and 7 bases, with 20 bases remaining between them. The germline V gene has CDR1 MGHDK and CDR2 SYGVNS. The CDR3 loop reads CASTYSIGAVNSPLHF. CDR3 DNA: TGTGCCAGCACCTATTCCATAGGAGCGGTAAATTCACCCCTCCACTTT.